This T cell receptor (beta chain) was retrieved from a study of blood T cells in healthy people across ages. Combining a sample-barcoded 5' primer with a J-beta primer mix, a second PCR ran for roughly 7 to 11 cycles. TCRdb itself ran the 5' RACE reads through MiXCR, one entry per CDR3 protein. Of hundreds of thousands of distinct CDR3 sequences listed, approximately 30% are singletons. The study, taken as a whole, reports: In older individuals, TCR beta diversity per million T cells was lower, falling roughly linearly with age. Investigators treated diversity estimates from one million T cells as underestimates. Strong correlation existed between TCR beta diversity and naive T cell percentage.

This clonotype came up a few times. Its target is unknown. The CDR3 length is 14 residues. Trimming cost V 4 bases and J 7 bases, with 15 bases left between them. Looked up from germline, CDR1 is SGDLS and CDR2 is YYNGEE. The chain uses TRBV9 and TRBJ2-1; D possibly corresponds to TRBD2 (5 bases). Sequencing was carried out using blood. The receptor comes from an elderly woman in good health. CDR3 residues: CASSSQRNSNEQFF. CDR3 sequence (DNA): TGTGCCAGCAGCTCCCAGCGGAATTCAAATGAGCAGTTCTTC.